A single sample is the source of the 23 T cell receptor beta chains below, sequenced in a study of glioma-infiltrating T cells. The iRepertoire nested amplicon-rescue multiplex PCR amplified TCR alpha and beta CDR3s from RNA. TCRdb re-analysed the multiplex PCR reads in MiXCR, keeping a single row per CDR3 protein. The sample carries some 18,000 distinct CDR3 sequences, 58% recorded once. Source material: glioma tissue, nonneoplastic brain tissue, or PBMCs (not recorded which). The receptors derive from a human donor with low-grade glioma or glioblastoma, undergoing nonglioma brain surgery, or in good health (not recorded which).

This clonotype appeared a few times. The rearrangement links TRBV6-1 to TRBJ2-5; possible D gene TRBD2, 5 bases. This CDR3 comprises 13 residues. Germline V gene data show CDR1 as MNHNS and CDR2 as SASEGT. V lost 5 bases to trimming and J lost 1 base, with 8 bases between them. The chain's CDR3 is CASSTTSQETQYF. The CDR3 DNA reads TGTGCCAGCAGTACCACTAGCCAAGAGACCCAGTACTTC.

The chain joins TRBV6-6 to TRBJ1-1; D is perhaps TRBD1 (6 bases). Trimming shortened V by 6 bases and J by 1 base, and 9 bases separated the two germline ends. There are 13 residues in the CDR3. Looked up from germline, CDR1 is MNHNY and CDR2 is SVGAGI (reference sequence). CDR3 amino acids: CASRMTGNTEAFF. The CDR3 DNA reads TGTGCCAGCAGGATGACAGGGAACACTGAAGCTTTCTTT.

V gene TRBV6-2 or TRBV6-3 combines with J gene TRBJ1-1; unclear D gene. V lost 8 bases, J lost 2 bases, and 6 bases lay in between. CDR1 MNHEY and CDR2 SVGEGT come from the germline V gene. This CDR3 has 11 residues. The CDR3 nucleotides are TGTGCCAGCGTAATAAACACTGAAGCTTTCTTT. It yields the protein CASVINTEAFF.

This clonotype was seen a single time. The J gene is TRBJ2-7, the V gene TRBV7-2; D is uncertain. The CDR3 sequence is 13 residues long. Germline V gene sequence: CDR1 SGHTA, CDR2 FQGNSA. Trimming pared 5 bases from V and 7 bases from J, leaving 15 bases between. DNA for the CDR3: TGTGCCAGCAGCCTCGATACTCTTTGGGAGCAGTACTTC. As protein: CASSLDTLWEQYF.

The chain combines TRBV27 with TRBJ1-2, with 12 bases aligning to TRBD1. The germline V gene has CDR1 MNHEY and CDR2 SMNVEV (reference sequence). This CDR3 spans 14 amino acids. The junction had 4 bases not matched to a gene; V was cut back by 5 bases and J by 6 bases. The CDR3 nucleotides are TGTGCCAGCAGTCATGGGACAGGGGGCAATGGCTACACCTTC. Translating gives CASSHGTGGNGYTF.

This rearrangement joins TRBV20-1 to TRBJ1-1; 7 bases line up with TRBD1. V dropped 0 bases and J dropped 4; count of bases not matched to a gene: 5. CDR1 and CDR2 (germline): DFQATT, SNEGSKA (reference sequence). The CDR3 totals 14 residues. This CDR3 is CSARDRRGLTEAFF. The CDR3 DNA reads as TGCAGTGCTAGAGATCGGAGGGGGCTCACTGAAGCTTTCTTT.

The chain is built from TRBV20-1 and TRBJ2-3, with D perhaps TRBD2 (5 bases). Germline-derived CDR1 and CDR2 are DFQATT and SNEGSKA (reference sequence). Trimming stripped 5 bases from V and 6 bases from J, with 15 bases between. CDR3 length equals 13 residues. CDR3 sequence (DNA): TGCAGTGCTTCCCTGCGAATAGCGGATACGCAGTATTTT. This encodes CSASLRIADTQYF.

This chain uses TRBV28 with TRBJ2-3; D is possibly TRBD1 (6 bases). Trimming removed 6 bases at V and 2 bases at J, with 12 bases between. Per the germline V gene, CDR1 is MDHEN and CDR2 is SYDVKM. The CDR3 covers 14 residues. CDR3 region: CASRRTAYTDTQYF. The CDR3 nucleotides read TGTGCCAGCAGGCGGACAGCCTACACAGATACGCAGTATTTT.

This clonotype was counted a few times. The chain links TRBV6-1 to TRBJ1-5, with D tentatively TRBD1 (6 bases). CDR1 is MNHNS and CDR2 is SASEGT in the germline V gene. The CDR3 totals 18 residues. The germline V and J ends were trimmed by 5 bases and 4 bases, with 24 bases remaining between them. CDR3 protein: CASSPVRATWTANQPQHF. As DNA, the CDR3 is TGTGCCAGCAGTCCCGTTCGGGCCACATGGACAGCGAATCAGCCCCAGCATTTT.

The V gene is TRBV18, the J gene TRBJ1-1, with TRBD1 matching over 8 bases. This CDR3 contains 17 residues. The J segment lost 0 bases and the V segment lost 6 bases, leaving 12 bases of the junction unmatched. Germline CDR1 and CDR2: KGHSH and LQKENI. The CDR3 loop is CASSQLGTGGMNTEAFF. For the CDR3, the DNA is TGTGCCAGCTCGCAACTAGGAACAGGGGGTATGAACACTGAAGCTTTCTTT.

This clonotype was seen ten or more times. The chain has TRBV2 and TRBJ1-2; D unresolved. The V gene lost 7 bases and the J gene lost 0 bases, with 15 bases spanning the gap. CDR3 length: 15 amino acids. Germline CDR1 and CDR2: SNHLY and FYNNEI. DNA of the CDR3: TGTGCCAGCATAGGATTAGATTCAACTAACTATGGCTACACCTTC. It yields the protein CASIGLDSTNYGYTF.

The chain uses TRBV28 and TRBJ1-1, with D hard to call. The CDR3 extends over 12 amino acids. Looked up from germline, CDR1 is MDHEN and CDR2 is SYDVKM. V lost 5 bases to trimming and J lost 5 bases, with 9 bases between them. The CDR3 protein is CASSRGGTEAFF. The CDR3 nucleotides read TGTGCCAGCAGTCGGGGTGGGACTGAAGCTTTCTTT.

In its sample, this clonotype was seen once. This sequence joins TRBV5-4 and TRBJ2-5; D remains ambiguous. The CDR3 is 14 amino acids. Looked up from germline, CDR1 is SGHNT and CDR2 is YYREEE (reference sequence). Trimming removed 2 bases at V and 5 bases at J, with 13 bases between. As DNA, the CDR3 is TGTGCCAGCAGCTTTCTCCAGATAGAGGAGACCCAGTACTTC. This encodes CASSFLQIEETQYF. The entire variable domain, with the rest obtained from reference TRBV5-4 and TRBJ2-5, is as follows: ETGVTQSPTHLIKTRGQQVTLRCSSQSGHNTVSWYQQALGQGPQFIFQYYREEENGRGNFPPRFSGLQFPNYSSELNVNALELDDSALYLCASSFLQIEETQYFGPGTRLLVL.

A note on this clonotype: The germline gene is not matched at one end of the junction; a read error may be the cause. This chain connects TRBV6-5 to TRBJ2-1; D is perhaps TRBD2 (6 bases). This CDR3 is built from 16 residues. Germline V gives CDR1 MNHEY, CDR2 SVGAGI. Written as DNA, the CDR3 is TGCGCCAGCAGTTACCCGAGACTAACGGAGGGCAATGAGCAGTTCTTC. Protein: CASSYPRLTEGNEQFF.

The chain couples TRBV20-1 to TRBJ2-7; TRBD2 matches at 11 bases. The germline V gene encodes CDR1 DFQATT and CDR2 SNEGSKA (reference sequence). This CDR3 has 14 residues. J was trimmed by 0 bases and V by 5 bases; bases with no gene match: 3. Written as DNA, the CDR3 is TGCAGTGCTGCTAGCGGGAGGAGCTCCTACGAGCAGTACTTC. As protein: CSAASGRSSYEQYF.

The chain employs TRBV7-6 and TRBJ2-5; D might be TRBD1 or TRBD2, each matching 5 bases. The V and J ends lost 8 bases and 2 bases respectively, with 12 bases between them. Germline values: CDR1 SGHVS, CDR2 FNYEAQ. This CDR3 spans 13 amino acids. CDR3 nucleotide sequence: TGTGCCAGCGCCCGGGGACGGCAAGAGACCCAGTACTTC. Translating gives CASARGRQETQYF.

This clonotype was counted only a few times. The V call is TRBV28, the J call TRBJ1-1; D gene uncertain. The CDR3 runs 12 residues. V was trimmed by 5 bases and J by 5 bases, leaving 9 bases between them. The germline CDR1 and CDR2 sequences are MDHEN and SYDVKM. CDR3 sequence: CASSPRRTEAFF. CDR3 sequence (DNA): TGTGCCAGCAGTCCCCGACGGACTGAAGCTTTCTTT.

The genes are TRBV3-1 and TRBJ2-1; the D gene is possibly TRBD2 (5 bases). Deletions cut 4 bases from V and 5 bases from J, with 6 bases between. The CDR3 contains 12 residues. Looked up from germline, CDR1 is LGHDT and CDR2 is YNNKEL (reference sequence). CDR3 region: CASSLTNNEQFF. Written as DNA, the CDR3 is TGTGCCAGCAGCCTGACTAACAATGAGCAGTTCTTC.

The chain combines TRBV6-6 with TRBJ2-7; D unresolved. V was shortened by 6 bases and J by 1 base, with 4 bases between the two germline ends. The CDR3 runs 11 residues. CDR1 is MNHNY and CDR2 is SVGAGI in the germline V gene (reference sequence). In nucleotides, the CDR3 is TGTGCCAGCAGCATTTCCTACGAGCAGTACTTC. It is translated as CASSISYEQYF.

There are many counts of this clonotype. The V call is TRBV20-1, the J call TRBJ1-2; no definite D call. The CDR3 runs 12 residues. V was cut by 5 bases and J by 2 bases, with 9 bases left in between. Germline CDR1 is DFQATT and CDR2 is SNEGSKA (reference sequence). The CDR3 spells CSADQENYGYTF. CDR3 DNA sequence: TGCAGTGCTGACCAGGAAAACTATGGCTACACCTTC.

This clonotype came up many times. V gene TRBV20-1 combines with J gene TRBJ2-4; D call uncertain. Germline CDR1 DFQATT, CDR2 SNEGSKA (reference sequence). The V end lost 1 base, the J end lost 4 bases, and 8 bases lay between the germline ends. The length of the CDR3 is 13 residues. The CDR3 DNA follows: TGCAGTGCTAGAGGACATTCAAAAAACATTCAGTACTTC. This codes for CSARGHSKNIQYF.

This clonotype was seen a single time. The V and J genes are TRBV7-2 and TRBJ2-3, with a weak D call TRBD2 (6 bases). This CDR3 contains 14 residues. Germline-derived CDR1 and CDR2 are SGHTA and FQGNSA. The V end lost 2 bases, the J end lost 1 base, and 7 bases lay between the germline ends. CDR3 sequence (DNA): TGTGCCAGCAGCTTAAGGAGGGGCACAGATACGCAGTATTTT. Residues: CASSLRRGTDTQYF.

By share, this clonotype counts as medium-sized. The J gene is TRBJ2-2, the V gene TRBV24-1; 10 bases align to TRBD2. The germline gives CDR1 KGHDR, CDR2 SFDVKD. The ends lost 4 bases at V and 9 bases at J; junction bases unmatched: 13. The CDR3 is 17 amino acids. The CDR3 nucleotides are TGTGCCACCAGTGAGTGGACTAGCGGAGGGCTTGGGCGGGAGCTGTTTTTT. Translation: CATSEWTSGGLGRELFF.